Below are 9 T cell receptor beta chains sequenced from a single sample in a study of TIL therapy for anti-PD-1-resistant metastatic lung cancer. Time point described: pre-treatment sample, taken before nivolumab and TIL therapy. The tumor samples were excised metastases, mostly pleural nodules or supraclavicular lymph nodes. Sequencing used immunoSEQ v3. Here immunoSEQ multiplex PCR was the method, and the copy in TCRdb shows in-frame clones only, minus some. The profile shows about 7,500 clones, roughly four fifths of them singletons. Sequences were derived from tumor tissue, sampled at baseline. These receptors all come from a person between 30 and 80 years old with non-small cell lung cancer.

The rearrangement uses TRBV2 and TRBJ2-7; TRBD2 might be the D (5 bases). Germline-derived CDR1 and CDR2 are SNHLY and FYNNEI. CDR3 length equals 11 residues. Deletions cut 3 bases from V and 5 bases from J, with 5 bases between. CDR3 in DNA: TGTGCCAGCAGTGAGCGGGACGAGCAGTACTTC. Protein: CASSERDEQYF.

The chain uses TRBV19 and TRBJ2-7; 7 bases match TRBD1. Looked up from germline, CDR1 is LNHDA and CDR2 is SQIVND (reference sequence). The ends lost 4 bases at V and 6 bases at J; junction bases unmatched: 6. CDR3 size: 13 residues. Written as DNA, the CDR3 is TGTGCCAGTAGTAGGGGACAGACAAGCGAGCAGTACTTC. Translating gives CASSRGQTSEQYF.

Within the sample, this clone is medium-sized. The V call is TRBV7-2, the J call TRBJ2-2, with 7 bases matching TRBD1. The CDR3 length is 17 residues. CDR1 and CDR2 (germline): SGHTA, FQGNSA. Germline trimming cut 5 bases from V and 1 base from J; bases unmatched to any gene: 10. DNA for the CDR3: TGTGCCAGCAGCCAATCAAATCGACAGGGGAACACCGGGGAGCTGTTTTTT. Translation: CASSQSNRQGNTGELFF.

The chain recombines TRBV5-6 with TRBJ2-7; 8 bases align to TRBD2. Germline values: CDR1 SGHDT, CDR2 YYEEEE. The V segment lost 1 base and the J segment 1 base; nucleotides outside the gene matches: 7. There are 16 residues in the CDR3. CDR3 sequence reads: CASSLLVAGTSYEQYF. The DNA for the CDR3 is TGTGCCAGCAGCTTGCTTGTAGCGGGGACATCCTACGAGCAGTACTTC.

The V gene is TRBV6-5, the J gene TRBJ1-2; unclear D gene. This CDR3 is 11 amino acids long. The germline V gene encodes CDR1 MNHEY and CDR2 SVGAGI. V lost 6 bases and J lost 7, with 9 bases in between. This CDR3 is CASRGIAGYTF. The CDR3 DNA reads TGTGCCAGCAGGGGTATAGCTGGCTACACCTTC.

This clone was seen once. V is TRBV7-2 and J is TRBJ2-1; no definite D call. The ends were cut back, 5 bases at V and 12 bases at J, with 20 bases in the middle. This CDR3 has 14 amino acids. Germline V lookup: CDR1 SGHTA, CDR2 FQGNSA. The CDR3: CASSLPPQALPQFF. CDR3 nucleotide sequence: TGTGCCAGCAGCCTCCCCCCCCAGGCTCTTCCGCAGTTCTTC.

V usage is TRBV20-1 and J usage is TRBJ2-1, with 7 positions matching TRBD2. The CDR3 runs 11 residues. Germline CDR1 is DFQATT and CDR2 is SNEGSKA (reference sequence). Trimming removed 7 bases from V and 6 bases from J; junction bases left unmatched: 3. This chain's CDR3 is CSGWGGNEQFF. The DNA of the CDR3 is TGCAGTGGGTGGGGGGGCAATGAGCAGTTCTTC.

The genes are TRBV12-1 and TRBJ2-3. TRBV12-1 is assigned pseudogene status. The CDR3 extends over 14 amino acids. The CDR3 loop is CASSARNCTDTQYF. DNA of the CDR3: TGTGCCAGCAGCGCCCGGAATTGCACAGATACGCAGTATTTT.

Only a few counts were recorded for this clone. The J gene is TRBJ1-4, the V gene TRBV28; D gene unclear. The CDR3 covers 16 residues. With 7 bases removed from V and 8 bases from J, the gap between germline ends came to 23 bases. The germline V gene encodes CDR1 MDHEN and CDR2 SYDVKM. CDR3 sequence reads: CASTPGPIRIGEKLFF. DNA of the CDR3: TGTGCCAGCACCCCGGGCCCCATAAGAATAGGGGAAAAACTGTTTTTT. Full variable domain (remainder filled in from reference TRBV28 and TRBJ1-4): DVKVTQSSRYLVKRTGEKVFLECVQDMDHENMFWYRQDPGLGLRLIYFSYDVKMKEKGDIPEGYSVSREKKERFSLILESASTNQTSMYLCASTPGPIRIGEKLFFGSGTQLSVL.